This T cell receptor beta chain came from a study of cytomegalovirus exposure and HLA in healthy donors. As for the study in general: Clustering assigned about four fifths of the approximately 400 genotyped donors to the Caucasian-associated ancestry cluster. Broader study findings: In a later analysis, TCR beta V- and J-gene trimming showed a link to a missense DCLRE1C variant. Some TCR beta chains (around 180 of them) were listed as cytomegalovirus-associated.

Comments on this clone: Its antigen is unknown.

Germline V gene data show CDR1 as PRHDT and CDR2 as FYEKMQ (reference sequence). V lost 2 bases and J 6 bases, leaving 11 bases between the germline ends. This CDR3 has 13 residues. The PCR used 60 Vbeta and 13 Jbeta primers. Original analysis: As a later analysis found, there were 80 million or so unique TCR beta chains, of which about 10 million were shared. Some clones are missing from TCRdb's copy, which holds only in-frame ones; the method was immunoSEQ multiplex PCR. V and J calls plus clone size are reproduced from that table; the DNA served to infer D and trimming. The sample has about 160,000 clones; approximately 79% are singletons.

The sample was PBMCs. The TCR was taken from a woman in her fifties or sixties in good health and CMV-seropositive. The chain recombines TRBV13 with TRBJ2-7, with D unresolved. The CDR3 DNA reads TGTGCCAGCAGCTTACAGAGGTTCGGCGAGCAGTACTTC. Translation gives CASSLQRFGEQYF. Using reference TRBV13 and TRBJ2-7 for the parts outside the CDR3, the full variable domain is AAGVIQSPRHLIKEKRETATLKCYPIPRHDTVYWYQQGPGQDPQFLISFYEKMQSDKGSIPDRFSAQQFSDYHSELNMSSLELGDSALYFCASSLQRFGEQYFGPGTRLTVT.